These T cell receptor beta chains were read from a single sample in a study of tumor-infiltrating lymphocytes in localized non-small cell lung cancer. Libraries were prepared by immunoSEQ multiplex PCR; TCRdb keeps only in-frame clonotypes and omits some of them. The sample lists 7,000 or so clones; around two thirds were seen once. The sequenced sample was uninvolved lung tissue not adjacent to the tumor. The receptors originated from a human donor with non-small cell lung cancer. CDR3s include the opening cysteine and the closing phenylalanine or tryptophan. D genes are given only for firm matches. Rows give clone size only sometimes, using once, few, many, or a class for an expanded clone.

clone_size	d_call	v_call	j_call	cdr3_aa	cdr3_nt
NA	NA	TRBV10-3	TRBJ2-1	CAISVDNEQFF	TGTGCCATCAGTGTCGACAATGAGCAGTTCTTC
NA	NA	TRBV11-1	TRBJ1-2	CASSAQGNYGYTF	TGTGCCAGCAGCGCTCAGGGTAACTATGGCTACACCTTC
NA	TRBD1	TRBV30	TRBJ1-2	CAWYTGGANYGYTF	TGTGCCTGGTATACAGGGGGAGCTAACTATGGCTACACCTTC
NA	NA	TRBV6-5	TRBJ2-2	CASRKSGVTGELFF	TGTGCCAGCAGGAAATCAGGGGTCACCGGGGAGCTGTTTTTT
NA	NA	TRBV10-3	TRBJ1-1	CASSYGLGGRGEAFF	TGTGCCAGCAGTTACGGGTTGGGGGGCAGGGGTGAAGCTTTCTTT
NA	TRBD2	TRBV30	TRBJ2-7	CAWSEPSGYYEQYF	TGTGCCTGGAGCGAACCTAGCGGGTACTACGAGCAGTACTTC
few	NA	TRBV4-3	TRBJ2-3	CASSQAALAADTQYF	TGCGCCAGCAGCCAAGCCGCACTAGCTGCCGATACGCAGTATTTT
few	NA	TRBV9	TRBJ2-6	CASSATGSGANVLTF	TGTGCCAGCAGCGCCACAGGGTCTGGGGCCAACGTCCTGACTTTC
NA	TRBD1	TRBV4-1	TRBJ2-5	CASSHGQGAGETQYF	TGCGCCAGCAGCCATGGACAGGGGGCAGGGGAGACCCAGTACTTC
NA	NA	TRBV7-2	TRBJ1-5	CASSLDSYSNQPQHF	TGTGCCAGCAGCTTAGACAGCTATAGCAATCAGCCCCAGCATTTT
NA	NA	TRBV5-6	TRBJ2-7	CASNILRDSYEQYF	TGTGCCAGCAACATCTTGAGGGACTCCTACGAGCAGTACTTC
NA	NA	TRBV10-2	TRBJ1-1	CASNPGRNTEAFF	TGCGCCAGCAATCCCGGGAGGAACACTGAAGCTTTCTTT
NA	TRBD1	TRBV29-1	TRBJ2-7	CSVVTGTGKVGEQYF	TGCAGCGTTGTCACCGGGACAGGGAAGGTGGGGGAGCAGTACTTC
NA	NA	TRBV30	TRBJ1-2	CAWSPGGWDGYTF	TGTGCCTGGAGTCCGGGGGGATGGGATGGCTACACCTTC
NA	NA	TRBV5-6	TRBJ1-4	CASSLVQGSTEKLFF	TGTGCCAGCAGCTTGGTTCAGGGGTCGACTGAAAAACTGTTTTTT
NA	TRBD2	TRBV27	TRBJ2-1	CASSFWTSGDNEQFF	TGTGCCAGCAGCTTTTGGACTAGCGGCGACAATGAGCAGTTCTTC
NA	TRBD2	TRBV27	TRBJ2-7	CASSPQGAGEYEQYF	TGTGCCAGCAGTCCCCAAGGAGCGGGGGAGTACGAGCAGTACTTC
NA	NA	TRBV4-2	TRBJ1-2	CASSQDSVLGGYTF	TGTGCCAGCAGCCAAGATTCGGTCCTCGGGGGCTACACCTTC
few	TRBD1	TRBV28	TRBJ1-1	CASSLTGGTEAFF	TGTGCCAGCAGTCTCACAGGGGGCACTGAAGCTTTCTTT
NA	NA	TRBV19	TRBJ2-7	CASSIDQGSQEQYF	TGTGCCAGTAGTATAGATCAGGGTAGTCAAGAGCAGTACTTC
NA	NA	TRBV7-3	TRBJ1-3	CASSLGRGSGNTIYF	TGTGCCAGCTCCCTGGGCAGAGGGTCTGGAAACACCATATATTTT
NA	NA	TRBV4-2	TRBJ2-6	CASSGSGPLSGANVLTF	TGTGCCAGCAGCGGCTCCGGGCCCCTCTCTGGGGCCAACGTCCTGACTTTC
NA	NA	TRBV27	TRBJ2-7	CASSLRGVSPYEQYF	TGTGCCAGCAGTTTAAGGGGAGTGAGTCCCTACGAGCAGTACTTC
few	TRBD1	TRBV12-5	TRBJ1-5	CASTYQGARQPQHF	TGTGCTAGTACCTATCAGGGGGCAAGACAGCCCCAGCATTTT
NA	NA	TRBV13	TRBJ1-1	CASSLYRDPAFF	TGTGCCAGCAGCTTATACAGGGATCCAGCTTTCTTT
NA	TRBD1	TRBV27	TRBJ1-2	CASSYRQGTYGYTF	TGTGCCAGCAGTTATCGACAGGGGACGTATGGCTACACCTTC
NA	TRBD1	TRBV19	TRBJ2-7	CASSNTGTAIYEQYF	TGTGCCAGTAGTAATACCGGGACAGCGATTTACGAGCAGTACTTC
NA	NA	TRBV7-2	TRBJ2-7	CASSLAHSYEQYF	TGTGCCAGCAGCTTAGCGCATTCCTACGAGCAGTACTTC
NA	NA	TRBV19	TRBJ1-1	CASSIDSRTEAFF	TGTGCCAGTAGTATAGATTCCAGAACTGAAGCTTTCTTT
NA	TRBD2	TRBV7-6	TRBJ2-1	CASSLEASGRYTHSYNEQFF	TGTGCCAGCAGCTTAGAGGCTAGCGGGAGGTACACCCACTCCTACAATGAGCAGTTCTTC
NA	TRBD1	TRBV5-1	TRBJ2-7	CASSFGTGGYEQYF	TGCGCCAGCAGCTTTGGGACAGGGGGTTACGAGCAGTACTTC
NA	NA	TRBV16	TRBJ2-7	CASSHRRDPYEQYF	TGTGCCAGCAGCCATCGCAGGGACCCCTACGAGCAGTACTTC
few	NA	TRBV2	TRBJ2-3	CASRRWGASSTDTQYF	TGTGCCAGCAGGAGGTGGGGCGCCTCTAGCACAGATACGCAGTATTTT
NA	NA	TRBV7-9	TRBJ1-4	CASIRDTNEKLFF	TGTGCCAGCATTAGGGACACTAATGAAAAACTGTTTTTT
NA	NA	TRBV20-1	TRBJ1-4	CSAIFGEKLFF	TGCAGTGCTATTTTTGGTGAAAAACTGTTTTTT
NA	NA	TRBV9	TRBJ2-1	CASSVEDSSYNEQFF	TGTGCCAGCAGCGTAGAGGACAGCTCCTACAATGAGCAGTTCTTC
NA	NA	TRBV14	TRBJ1-4	CASSQDWNIHLFF	TGTGCCAGCAGCCAAGATTGGAACATTCACCTGTTTTTT